The rows below give T cell receptor beta chains drawn from one sample of a study of CD4+ T cells in melanoma. Clones were read by immunoSEQ multiplex PCR, and TCRdb kept only the in-frame ones, dropping some. The table shows some 120,000 clones, with 92% occurring only once. Sequenced input: peripheral blood. Receptors were obtained from a human donor with melanoma. CDR3s leave out the opening cysteine and the closing phenylalanine or tryptophan. The order of the fields is clone size, V gene, J gene, D gene, CDR3 protein. A D gene is named only where the DNA matches it firmly. Clone size appears in some rows only: once, few, many, or a class for an expanded clone.

size: .; V: TRBV28; J: TRBJ2-6; D: .; CDR3: ASSFVGSGANVLT
size: .; V: TRBV14; J: TRBJ1-2; D: TRBD1; CDR3: ASSQGGDSYGYT
size: .; V: TRBV5-4; J: TRBJ1-1; D: .; CDR3: ASSLGRVGNTEAF
size: .; V: TRBV9; J: TRBJ2-5; D: TRBD2; CDR3: ASSVLASGGALQETQY
size: .; V: TRBV7-8; J: TRBJ2-7; D: .; CDR3: ASSLRSGSYEQY
size: .; V: TRBV5-1; J: TRBJ1-5; D: TRBD1; CDR3: ASRWDSDQPQH
size: once; V: TRBV5-1; J: TRBJ1-1; D: .; CDR3: ASSMDRQGFRAF
size: .; V: TRBV5-1; J: TRBJ1-1; D: .; CDR3: ASSFGGGNTEAF
size: .; V: TRBV21-1; J: TRBJ2-7; D: .; CDR3: ASRGYEQY
size: .; V: TRBV11-3; J: TRBJ2-2; D: TRBD2; CDR3: ASSLSPSGGASGELF